A single sample gave rise to the 20 T cell receptor beta chains below, sequenced in a study of blood T cell repertoires in COVID-19. Profiled with immunoSEQ multiplex PCR; TCRdb holds only in-frame clones, not every one. The sample includes about 180,000 clones, about 81% of them seen just once. The sequenced sample was peripheral blood. Receptors were obtained from a woman aged 80 or older with COVID-19, enrolled during active disease.

This clone was detected only once. This sequence joins TRBV21-1 and TRBJ1-5; the D call TRBD1 from the table was never checked on the DNA. TRBV21-1 is noted as a pseudogene. The CDR3 is 17 residues long. The CDR3 spells CASSKASDRGRNQPQHF. CDR3 coding DNA: TGTGCCAGCAGCAAAGCTAGTGACAGGGGCCGGAATCAGCCCCAGCATTTT.

The gene calls are TRBV18 and TRBJ1-2; perhaps TRBD1 as D (6 bases). Trimming took off 3 bases at V and 3 bases at J, with 14 bases between the two ends. Per germline, CDR1 KGHSH and CDR2 LQKENI. The CDR3 is 15 amino acids. Here the CDR3 DNA reads TGTGCCAGCTCACCTACAGGGAGTGGGGACTATGGCTACACCTTC. Translation: CASSPTGSGDYGYTF.

This sequence joins TRBV7-9 and TRBJ2-1, with TRBD1 matching 8 bases. J was trimmed by 10 bases and V by 1 base; bases with no gene match: 15. Germline V gives CDR1 SEHNR, CDR2 FQNEAQ (reference sequence). CDR3 length equals 17 residues. CDR3 nucleotides: TGTGCCAGCAGCTTAGGGGCAGCAGGGGGCCTGCTTCGCGAGCAGTTCTTC. This codes for CASSLGAAGGLLREQFF.

In its sample, this clone was seen once. V gene TRBV5-6 combines with J gene TRBJ1-2; D is uncertain. From germline, CDR1 is SGHDT and CDR2 YYEEEE. CDR3 length: 11 amino acids. The ends were cut back, 0 bases at V and 8 bases at J, with 5 bases in the middle. CDR3 sequence (DNA): TGTGCCAGCAGCTTGGGTGAGGGCTACACCTTC. This translates into CASSLGEGYTF.

The chain combines TRBV19 with TRBJ1-2; no firm D call. Deletions cut 6 bases from V and 5 bases from J, with 16 bases between. CDR3 length equals 14 residues. CDR1 is LNHDA and CDR2 is SQIVND in the germline V gene (reference sequence). The CDR3 bases are TGTGCCAGTAGCCGTACTCCGGGAAGTTATGGCTACACCTTC. Its translation is CASSRTPGSYGYTF.

The sample holds a few counts of this clone. This chain joins TRBV3-1 (or the pseudogene TRBV3-2) and TRBJ1-1, with no clear D. V lost 0 bases to trimming and J lost 11 bases, with 10 bases between them. Germline lookup yields CDR1 LGHDT and CDR2 YNNKEL (reference sequence). The CDR3 is 12 residues long. CDR3 nucleotides: TGTGCCAGCAGCCAAGAATCCGGGAGGGCTTTCTTT. Its translation is CASSQESGRAFF.

The CDR3 here is CASSRGRGGYQETQYF. The DNA for the CDR3 is TGTGCCAGCAGCAGAGGGAGGGGGGGATACCAAGAGACCCAGTACTTC. This chain uses TRBV11-3 with TRBJ2-5, with D perhaps matching TRBD2 (7 bases). CDR1 and CDR2 (germline): SGHNT, YENEEA. This CDR3 is built from 16 residues. Trimming cost V 5 bases and J 0 bases, with 16 bases left between them.

The rearrangement joins TRBV2 to TRBJ1-1; 9 nucleotides agree with TRBD1. There are 16 residues in the CDR3. Germline trimming cut 2 bases from V and 4 bases from J; bases unmatched to any gene: 8. CDR1 is SNHLY and CDR2 is FYNNEI in the germline V gene. The CDR3 loop reads CASSESGTGSLTEAFF. CDR3 DNA: TGTGCCAGCAGTGAATCCGGGACAGGGTCGCTCACTGAAGCTTTCTTT. Full variable domain (remainder filled in from reference TRBV2 and TRBJ1-1): EPEVTQTPSHQVTQMGQEVILRCVPISNHLYFYWYRQILGQKVEFLVSFYNNEISEKSEIFDDQFSVERPDGSNFTLKIRSTKLEDSAMYFCASSESGTGSLTEAFFGQGTRLTVV.

The chain combines TRBV2 with TRBJ2-3; 7 bases line up with TRBD2. The length of the CDR3 is 13 residues. In germline, CDR1 is SNHLY, CDR2 FYNNEI. Trimming cost V 7 bases and J 2 bases; bases outside gene matches: 3. The CDR3 sequence: CASTREATDTQYF. DNA of the CDR3: TGTGCCAGCACCCGGGAGGCCACAGATACGCAGTATTTT. The complete variable domain, with remaining parts taken from reference TRBV2 and TRBJ2-3, reads EPEVTQTPSHQVTQMGQEVILRCVPISNHLYFYWYRQILGQKVEFLVSFYNNEISEKSEIFDDQFSVERPDGSNFTLKIRSTKLEDSAMYFCASTREATDTQYFGPGTRLTVL.

The chain uses TRBV3-1 (or the pseudogene TRBV3-2) and TRBJ1-6; 7 bases are shared with TRBD1. The germline V gene has CDR1 LGHDT and CDR2 YNNKEL (reference sequence). V was clipped by 0 bases and J by 10 bases; unmatched bases: 12. There are 17 residues in the CDR3. The CDR3 DNA reads TGTGCCAGCAGCCAAGATCGCGGTTTACAGGGACAGTCACCCCTCCACTTT. Translation: CASSQDRGLQGQSPLHF.

This clone has just a few counts. The chain links TRBV11-2 to TRBJ2-1, with 7 bases fitting TRBD2. Trimming cost V 3 bases and J 9 bases; bases outside gene matches: 5. This CDR3 spans 13 amino acids. The germline V gene has CDR1 SGHAT and CDR2 FQNNGV. The CDR3 spells CASSFSGGGEQFF. The CDR3 DNA reads as TGTGCCAGCAGCTTTTCGGGCGGGGGTGAGCAGTTCTTC.

The rearrangement uses TRBV5-1 and TRBJ2-5, with a weak D call TRBD2 (5 bases). Germline V gives CDR1 SGHRS, CDR2 YFSETQ. This CDR3 region has 14 residues. With 0 bases removed from V and 6 bases from J, the gap between germline ends came to 12 bases. CDR3 DNA sequence: TGCGCCAGCAGCTTGGAGCCGGGGTTGCAGACCCAGTACTTC. Its protein product is CASSLEPGLQTQYF.

V is TRBV9 and J is TRBJ1-1; 11 bases agree with TRBD1. The trim removed 2 bases at V and 4 bases at J, leaving 1 base unmatched. Germline V lookup: CDR1 SGDLS, CDR2 YYNGEE. This CDR3 is 14 amino acids long. CDR3 coding DNA: TGTGCCAGCAGCGTCGGGACAGGGGGCACTGAAGCTTTCTTT. Translating gives CASSVGTGGTEAFF.

The chain uses TRBV5-4 and TRBJ2-5, with TRBD1 identical over 7 bases. CDR1 is SGHNT, CDR2 YYREEE, per germline (reference sequence). This CDR3 contains 13 residues. V lost 4 bases to trimming and J lost 1 base; unmatched junction nucleotides: 1. The CDR3: CASSRDSQETQYF. The CDR3 DNA follows: TGTGCCAGCAGCAGGGACAGCCAAGAGACCCAGTACTTC.

This sequence joins TRBV12-3 or TRBV12-4 and TRBJ2-5; D not certain. The CDR3 consists of 12 residues. With 0 bases removed from V and 4 bases from J, the gap between germline ends came to 3 bases. The CDR3 sequence: CASSLARETQYF. Here the CDR3 DNA reads TGTGCCAGCAGTTTAGCGCGAGAGACCCAGTACTTC.

The J gene is TRBJ2-7, the V gene TRBV5-1, with D possibly matching TRBD1 (6 bases). Germline values: CDR1 SGHRS, CDR2 YFSETQ. The CDR3 runs 13 residues. Trimming took 0 bases from V and 6 from J, leaving 10 bases between them. As DNA, the CDR3 is TGCGCCAGCAGCTTGGAACAGGGATCCGAGCAGTACTTC. Translating it yields CASSLEQGSEQYF.

Only a few counts were recorded for this clone. V is TRBV6-6 and J is TRBJ2-7, with a possible D match to TRBD1 (6 bases). V was cut by 0 bases and J by 5 bases, with 14 bases left in between. The CDR3 length is 15 residues. Germline V gene lookup returns CDR1 MNHNY and CDR2 SVGAGI (reference sequence). The CDR3 spells CASSYSPQGLDEQYF. CDR3 in DNA: TGTGCCAGCAGTTACTCTCCACAGGGCCTTGACGAGCAGTACTTC.

The V call is TRBV19, the J call TRBJ1-4; no definite D call. The CDR3 loop spans 13 amino acids. Germline V gives CDR1 LNHDA, CDR2 SQIVND (reference sequence). V lost 6 bases, J lost 8 bases, and 13 bases lay in between. Here the CDR3 reads CASSAGKREKLFF. For the CDR3, the DNA is TGTGCCAGTAGCGCGGGGAAGCGGGAAAAACTGTTTTTT.

This chain uses TRBV29-1 with TRBJ1-2, with a tentative D call TRBD1 (6 bases). CDR3 length: 13 residues. Germline V gene lookup returns CDR1 SQVTM and CDR2 ANQGSEA. V lost 1 base to trimming and J lost 7 bases, with 13 bases between them. DNA for the CDR3: TGCAGCGTTGAAGGGACAGAAGTGGGTGGCTACACCTTC. Translated: CSVEGTEVGGYTF.

The chain recombines TRBV28 with TRBJ2-3; D not resolved. The CDR3 runs to 12 residues. Germline CDR1 reads MDHEN; CDR2 reads SYDVKM. The V and J ends lost 5 bases and 2 bases respectively, with 5 bases between them. The CDR3 DNA follows: TGTGCCAGCAGTCTTTCCACAGATACGCAGTATTTT. Its translation: CASSLSTDTQYF.